This T cell receptor beta chain was documented in a study of radiation and T cells in renal cell carcinoma. TCRdb's copy holds only in-frame clones and misses some; the assay was immunoSEQ multiplex PCR. The table has 140,000 or so clones, approximately 86% seen once; the top ten hold about a sixth. This sample's time point: blood 4 weeks post-SBRT, at nephrectomy. Treatment in this sample: 15 Gy SBRT to primary tumor, nephrectomy 4 weeks later. Blood was sampled at baseline, 2 weeks and 4 weeks after SBRT. Trimming took off 1 base at V and 13 bases at J, with 8 bases between the two ends. This CDR3 comprises 12 residues. The germline V gene has CDR1 MDHEN and CDR2 SYDVKM.

This sample comprised blood, obtained from a patient whose treatment included radiotherapy and nephrectomy. The clonotype originates from a woman between 50 and 59 years old with renal cell carcinoma. The genes are TRBV28 and TRBJ1-6; D unresolved. DNA of the CDR3: TGTGCCAGCAGTTTATACAGTTTGCCCCTCCACTTT. Translated, it gives CASSLYSLPLHF. Variable domain in full (rest from reference TRBV28 and TRBJ1-6): DVKVTQSSRYLVKRTGEKVFLECVQDMDHENMFWYRQDPGLGLRLIYFSYDVKMKEKGDIPEGYSVSREKKERFSLILESASTNQTSMYLCASSLYSLPLHFGNGTRLTVT.